The T cell receptor beta chain under discussion was sequenced for a study of blood T cell repertoires in COVID-19. Across the whole study: COVID-19 samples collected from the United States, Italy and Spain covered acute and convalescent phases.

Repertoires were generated with immunoSEQ multiplex PCR, while TCRdb's copy carries only in-frame clones and drops some. This repertoire shows tens of thousands of clones, under 80% found once; its top ten account for about 9.9%. CDR3 length equals 11 residues. CDR1 and CDR2 from the germline V gene are SEHNR and FQNEAQ (reference sequence). Trimming left V 3 bases short and J 5 bases short, with 4 bases between. The material sequenced was peripheral blood. V and J are TRBV7-9 and TRBJ1-1, with D uncertain. This receptor was identified in a human donor in a cohort sampled during active COVID-19. Written as DNA, the CDR3 is TGTGCCAGCAGCTTGAGGACTGAAGCTTTCTTT. This encodes CASSLRTEAFF. The entire variable domain, with the rest obtained from reference TRBV7-9 and TRBJ1-1, is as follows: DTGVSQNPRHKITKRGQNVTFRCDPISEHNRLYWYRQTLGQGPEFLTYFQNEAQLEKSRLLSDRFSAERPKGSFSTLEIQRTEQGDSAMYLCASSLRTEAFFGQGTRLTVV.